This T cell receptor beta chain is from a study of a mutant IDH1 vaccine in newly diagnosed glioma. Study at large: The treated group averaged roughly 40 years old and was roughly 60% male, roughly 40% female. Most patients had received both radiotherapy and temozolomide, the prior options being radiotherapy, temozolomide, or both. General study findings and limits: Approximately 95% of patients showed vaccine-induced immune responses across multiple MHC alleles.

This clone was picked up a small number of times. The target antigen is unknown. Indicated time point: baseline, week 1 (first vaccination visit). The sample's treatment: pre-vaccination baseline after standard-of-care therapy. Diagnosis in the donors showed new WHO grade 3 or 4 astrocytomas that were IDH1-mutant and ATRX-lost. Trimming removed 5 bases from V and 5 bases from J, with 15 bases in between. The CDR3 spans 14 residues. CDR1 and CDR2 from the germline V gene are SEHNR and FQNEAQ (reference sequence). Some clones are missing from TCRdb's copy, which holds only in-frame ones; the method was immunoSEQ multiplex PCR. Here the sample spans some 90,000 clones, more than 65% being singletons.

The sequenced sample was PBMCs, obtained from a glioma patient treated with radiotherapy, temozolomide or both. This chain joins TRBV7-9 and TRBJ1-1; a possible D gene is TRBD1 (5 bases). The TCR was taken from a man in his forties with glioma. Some clones in this sample may be carry-over from other donors' samples. Here the CDR3 reads CASSQIPGWTEAFF. The CDR3 DNA is TGTGCCAGCAGCCAGATCCCAGGGTGGACTGAAGCTTTCTTT.